The 28 T cell receptor beta chains presented below share a single source sample, sequenced in a study of T cell responses to AZD1222 COVID-19 vaccine. This table comes from immunoSEQ multiplex PCR, and its TCRdb copy is limited to in-frame clones, with some not included. Here the sample spans about 160,000 clones, 85% to 95% being singletons. The starting material was peripheral blood, obtained 28 days after the second AZD1222 dose. These receptors were taken from an adult who received the AZD1222 COVID-19 vaccine.

V usage is TRBV19 and J usage is TRBJ2-3; TRBD2 matches 9 bases. The CDR3 extends over 15 amino acids. Germline values: CDR1 LNHDA, CDR2 SQIVND (reference sequence). V lost 3 bases to trimming and J lost 3 bases; unmatched junction nucleotides: 4. The CDR3 reads CASSISAGGTDTQYF. CDR3 bases: TGTGCCAGTAGTATCTCAGCGGGAGGAACAGATACGCAGTATTTT.

This clone appeared once. The chain employs TRBV6-5 and TRBJ1-6; D is undetermined. Germline lookup yields CDR1 MNHEY and CDR2 SVGAGI. There are 14 residues in the CDR3. With 5 bases removed from V and 10 bases from J, the gap between germline ends came to 15 bases. In DNA, the CDR3 is TGTGCCAGCAGTCCCGGGTCTACGGGATCACCCCTCCACTTT. Its protein product is CASSPGSTGSPLHF.

The chain uses TRBV6-7 and TRBJ2-1; 14 bases are a match to TRBD2. TRBV6-7 is an ORF, and what it does is uncertain. The length of the CDR3 is 19 residues. V lost 0 bases and J lost 10; bases outside the gene matches: 14. This CDR3 is CASSYSGTSGSVLREEQFF. The CDR3 DNA sequence: TGTGCCAGCAGTTACTCGGGGACTAGCGGGAGCGTGTTAAGGGAGGAGCAGTTCTTC.

The chain is built from TRBV2 and TRBJ2-1, with D possibly called TRBD1 or TRBD2 (5 bases each). The V gene lost 6 bases and the J gene lost 5 bases, with 17 bases spanning the gap. The CDR3 extends over 15 amino acids. Per germline, CDR1 SNHLY and CDR2 FYNNEI. The CDR3 protein is CASSGAQGLNNEQFF. CDR3 sequence (DNA): TGTGCCAGCAGCGGGGCTCAGGGTCTCAACAATGAGCAGTTCTTC.

This chain connects TRBV6-5 to TRBJ1-4; D is unresolved. The V gene lost 0 bases and the J gene lost 5 bases, with 10 bases spanning the gap. Germline V gene data show CDR1 as MNHEY and CDR2 as SVGAGI. The CDR3 length is 15 residues. The CDR3 nucleotides are TGTGCCAGCAGTTACTCCCGGCCCACAAATGAAAAACTGTTTTTT. It specifies CASSYSRPTNEKLFF.

J is TRBJ1-4 and V is TRBV7-2; D may be TRBD1 (6 bases). V was cut by 5 bases and J by 7 bases, with 17 bases left in between. This CDR3 contains 15 residues. CDR1 and CDR2 (germline): SGHTA, FQGNSA. Here the CDR3 DNA reads TGTGCCAGCAGCATCACACAGGGCGGGTCTGAAAAACTGTTTTTT. Protein sequence: CASSITQGGSEKLFF.

The V call is TRBV27, the J call TRBJ1-5; no definite D call. Germline V gene sequence: CDR1 MNHEY, CDR2 SMNVEV (reference sequence). This CDR3 comprises 14 residues. The V and J ends lost 6 bases and 4 bases respectively, with 13 bases between them. CDR3 protein: CASRLASENQPQHF. The CDR3 DNA sequence: TGTGCCAGCAGATTAGCGTCGGAAAATCAGCCCCAGCATTTT.

This chain connects TRBV7-9 to TRBJ1-4, with 10 nucleotides matching TRBD1. The trim removed 4 bases at V and 4 bases at J, leaving 3 bases unmatched. This CDR3 is 15 amino acids long. Per the germline V gene, CDR1 is SEHNR and CDR2 is FQNEAQ (reference sequence). The CDR3 here is CASSSRTGGNEKLFF. As DNA, the CDR3 is TGTGCCAGCAGCTCGCGGACAGGGGGTAATGAAAAACTGTTTTTT.

The gene calls are TRBV19 and TRBJ1-2; D is unresolved. Trimming took 5 bases from V and 7 from J, leaving 23 bases between them. Looked up from germline, CDR1 is LNHDA and CDR2 is SQIVND (reference sequence). The length of the CDR3 is 16 residues. This CDR3 is CASSQPPPRLLPGYTF. The CDR3 bases are TGTGCCAGTAGTCAACCCCCACCCCGACTACTGCCTGGCTACACCTTC.

This rearrangement joins TRBV25-1 to TRBJ1-2; D is perhaps TRBD1 (5 bases). Germline-derived CDR1 and CDR2 are MGHDK and SYGVNS. V was trimmed by 1 base and J by 7 bases, leaving 13 bases between them. The CDR3 runs to 14 residues. The CDR3 loop reads CASSEFSAGSGYTF. DNA of the CDR3: TGTGCCAGCAGTGAATTCAGTGCAGGGTCTGGCTACACCTTC.

CDR3 DNA: TGTGCCAGCTCACCGGTCCAGCGGGCGTCCCTCTACGAGCAGTACTTC. It translates to CASSPVQRASLYEQYF. The chain joins TRBV18 to TRBJ2-7; a weak D match, TRBD2 (6 bases). V was clipped by 3 bases and J by 3 bases, with 18 bases between them. The CDR3 loop spans 16 amino acids. Germline V gene data show CDR1 as KGHSH and CDR2 as LQKENI.

This chain links TRBV28 with TRBJ1-1, with D unclear. Germline-derived CDR1 and CDR2 are MDHEN and SYDVKM. The CDR3 length is 14 residues. V dropped 2 bases and J dropped 3 bases, with 10 bases sitting between them. DNA for the CDR3: TGTGCCAGCAGTTTAGCTCGGGCGTACACTGAAGCTTTCTTT. Translation gives CASSLARAYTEAFF.

The V and J genes are TRBV2 and TRBJ1-1, with 8 bases aligning to TRBD1. The CDR3 extends over 13 amino acids. The ends lost 9 bases at V and 1 base at J; junction bases unmatched: 4. In germline, CDR1 is SNHLY, CDR2 FYNNEI. The CDR3 is CARGQGRNTEAFF. The CDR3, as DNA: TGTGCCAGAGGACAGGGACGGAACACTGAAGCTTTCTTT.

This sequence joins TRBV3-1 (or the pseudogene TRBV3-2) and TRBJ1-2; no firm D call. Trimming removed 6 bases at V and 8 bases at J, with 22 bases between. Germline assignment: CDR1 LGHDT and CDR2 YNNKEL (reference sequence). The CDR3 runs to 15 residues. The CDR3: CASSRKGSTSSGYTF. CDR3 nucleotide sequence: TGTGCCAGCAGTCGAAAAGGGTCGACTTCCAGCGGCTACACCTTC.

V and J are TRBV5-6 and TRBJ1-6; 7 nucleotides match TRBD1. This CDR3 spans 14 amino acids. The germline CDR1 and CDR2 sequences are SGHDT and YYEEEE. J gave up 6 bases and V 0 bases, and 0 bases lay outside the gene matches. CDR3 sequence (DNA): TGTGCCAGCAGCTTGGGACAGGGTAATTCACCCCTCCACTTT. Residues: CASSLGQGNSPLHF.

This chain links TRBV27 with TRBJ2-7; possibly TRBD2 for D (6 bases). The V end lost 5 bases, the J end lost 4 bases, and 18 bases lay between the germline ends. The CDR3 totals 15 residues. CDR1 MNHEY and CDR2 SMNVEV come from the germline V gene (reference sequence). CDR3 DNA sequence: TGTGCCAGCAGTATCCTCGGGACTGGTGGGTACGAGCAGTACTTC. Its translation: CASSILGTGGYEQYF.

The chain recombines TRBV18 with TRBJ1-1, with D maybe TRBD1 (6 bases). The germline V gene encodes CDR1 KGHSH and CDR2 LQKENI. Trimming removed 6 bases from V and 1 base from J, with 18 bases in between. The CDR3 spans 16 residues. CDR3 bases: TGTGCCAGCTCCCATAGAAGGGGGGGCCAGAACACTGAAGCTTTCTTT. This gives the protein CASSHRRGGQNTEAFF.

The rearrangement uses TRBV2 and TRBJ1-5; no definite D call. The V gene's germline CDR1 is SNHLY and CDR2 FYNNEI. The length of the CDR3 is 15 residues. The V end was cut by 1 base, the J end by 2 bases, with 9 bases between. The CDR3, as DNA: TGTGCCAGCAGTGAAGGGGATCGAGGCAATCAGCCCCAGCATTTT. Amino acids: CASSEGDRGNQPQHF. Full variable domain (missing parts from reference TRBV2 and TRBJ1-5): EPEVTQTPSHQVTQMGQEVILRCVPISNHLYFYWYRQILGQKVEFLVSFYNNEISEKSEIFDDQFSVERPDGSNFTLKIRSTKLEDSAMYFCASSEGDRGNQPQHFGDGTRLSIL.

About this clone: Other DNA sequences from this sample encode an identical CDR3 as well. The chain is built from TRBV5-1 and TRBJ2-7, with 8 bases lining up with TRBD1. Germline V lookup: CDR1 SGHRS, CDR2 YFSETQ. The CDR3 is 15 residues long. V dropped 4 bases and J dropped 0; count of bases not matched to a gene: 6. The CDR3 protein is CASSPGTGGSYEQYF. Here the CDR3 DNA reads TGCGCCAGCAGCCCCGGGACAGGAGGCTCCTACGAGCAGTACTTC.

The rearrangement joins TRBV7-2 to TRBJ2-3; unclear D gene. The germline V gene encodes CDR1 SGHTA and CDR2 FQGNSA. The CDR3 covers 16 residues. V was pared by 4 bases and J by 4 bases, with 18 bases between. CDR3 DNA: TGTGCCAGCAGCTCCTTGACCGTCCAACCCCCAGATACGCAGTATTTT. Its translation: CASSSLTVQPPDTQYF.

This clone came up once. The chain carries TRBV13 and TRBJ1-4; 7 positions agree with TRBD1. The CDR3 contains 14 residues. J gave up 8 bases and V 5 bases, and 8 bases lay outside the gene matches. The germline gives CDR1 PRHDT, CDR2 FYEKMQ (reference sequence). CDR3 protein: CASSQRQGWEKLFF. The CDR3 bases are TGTGCCAGCAGCCAGAGACAGGGTTGGGAAAAACTGTTTTTT.

A note on this clone: The junction departs from germline at one end; a sequencing error may be responsible. The rearrangement links TRBV7-9 to TRBJ1-3; weak D call: TRBD1 (5 bases). Germline CDR1 and CDR2: SEHNR and FQNEAQ (reference sequence). This CDR3 spans 14 amino acids. The CDR3 bases are TGTGCCAGCAGCGCTGGGACCTCTCGAAACACCATATATTTT. This translates into CASSAGTSRNTIYF.

The CDR3 protein is CASSYSQGGGAEQYF. Here the CDR3 DNA reads TGTGCCAGCAGTTACTCCCAAGGAGGGGGCGCCGAGCAGTACTTC. The gene calls are TRBV6-5 and TRBJ2-7; D is perhaps TRBD1 (7 bases). The germline V gene encodes CDR1 MNHEY and CDR2 SVGAGI. The V end lost 0 bases, the J end lost 6 bases, and 15 bases lay between the germline ends. The CDR3 is 15 residues long.

V usage is TRBV18 and J usage is TRBJ1-1; TRBD1 aligns across 9 bases. Germline V gives CDR1 KGHSH, CDR2 LQKENI. V lost 4 bases and J lost 3; bases outside the gene matches: 6. The CDR3 is made up of 15 amino acids. CDR3 sequence reads: CASSRVDRGYTEAFF. The CDR3 DNA is TGTGCCAGCTCACGGGTGGACAGGGGATACACTGAAGCTTTCTTT.

J is TRBJ1-2 and V is TRBV19, with D uncertain. Per germline, CDR1 LNHDA and CDR2 SQIVND (reference sequence). The CDR3 loop spans 16 amino acids. Trimming left V 0 bases short and J 4 bases short, with 15 bases between. CDR3 nucleotide sequence: TGTGCCAGTAGTATAGAGCGGGAGACGGGTCCCTATGGCTACACCTTC. Its translation: CASSIERETGPYGYTF.

This clone has just one count. This chain links TRBV6-6 with TRBJ1-1; D is unresolved. This CDR3 is 13 amino acids long. Germline CDR1 reads MNHNY; CDR2 reads SVGAGI (reference sequence). Deletions cut 8 bases from V and 5 bases from J, with 15 bases between. The CDR3 DNA reads as TGTGCCAGCCTCTCATGGGGAGGAACTGAAGCTTTCTTT. As protein: CASLSWGGTEAFF.

The rearrangement joins TRBV6-5 to TRBJ1-1, with 8 positions matching TRBD1. Germline assignment: CDR1 MNHEY and CDR2 SVGAGI. The CDR3 has 15 amino acids. V dropped 5 bases and J dropped 0; count of bases not matched to a gene: 5. The chain's CDR3 is CASSRAGGLNTEAFF. For the CDR3, the DNA is TGTGCCAGCAGTAGGGCAGGGGGCCTGAACACTGAAGCTTTCTTT.

In this sample, this clone turned up once. This rearrangement joins TRBV15 to TRBJ2-7, with no clear D. Germline CDR1 reads LNHNV; CDR2 reads YYDKDF (reference sequence). Between the trimmed V and J ends, which lost 1 base and 4 bases, there was a span of 8 bases. The CDR3 is 13 residues long. CDR3 loop: CATSRGLQYEQYF. The CDR3 region has the DNA TGTGCCACCAGCAGAGGGCTTCAATACGAGCAGTACTTC.